This TCR beta chain was identified in a study of OX40 agonist ivuxolimab in advanced cancers. Findings and caveats of the study: Mean expanded clone counts were higher in CD8+ than CD4+ T cells.

This CDR3 is 15 amino acids long. Per the germline V gene, CDR1 is SGHTA and CDR2 is FQGNSA. V dropped 5 bases and J dropped 8; count of bases not matched to a gene: 11. For this clone: The antigen is unknown.

Individuals having autoimmune disease history or systemic immunosuppression were not enrolled. Only in-frame clones appear in the TCRdb table, and some are missing; sequencing was by immunoSEQ multiplex PCR. The sample yields around 80,000 clones, approximately 90% seen once. This chain connects TRBV7-2 to TRBJ2-1; TRBD2 agrees at 8 bases. The sequence was obtained from an adult with an advanced solid tumor such as melanoma, head and neck, liver or kidney cancer. The sequences come from CD4+ or CD8+ T cells sorted from blood, collected in a trial of the OX40 agonist ivuxolimab. The CDR3: CASSHTAGGGYEQFF. For the CDR3, the DNA is TGTGCCAGCAGCCACACGGCGGGGGGCGGCTATGAGCAGTTCTTC.